The 9 T cell receptor beta chains below come from one sample, sequenced in a study of blood T cells in healthy people across ages. The authors ran a second PCR of about 7 to 11 cycles using a sample-barcoded 5' primer and a J-beta primer mix. TCRdb processed the 5' RACE reads anew with MiXCR; each CDR3 protein has one entry. The sample has approximately 1.5 million distinct CDR3 sequences, 42% seen once. Sequencing was done on a sample of blood. These TCRs come from a woman between 18 and 29 years old in good health.

V usage is TRBV18 and J usage is TRBJ2-1; 8 bases line up with TRBD2. V was clipped by 6 bases and J by 9 bases; unmatched bases: 10. The CDR3 loop spans 14 amino acids. CDR1 and CDR2 from the germline V gene are KGHSH and LQKENI. The CDR3 nucleotides are TGTGCCAGCTCCCCGGGACTAGACTTGATTGAGCAGTTCTTC. Residues: CASSPGLDLIEQFF. Full variable domain (missing parts from reference TRBV18 and TRBJ2-1): NAGVMQNPRHLVRRRGQEARLRCSPMKGHSHVYWYRQLPEEGLKFMVYLQKENIIDESGMPKERFSAEFPKEGPSILRIQQVVRGDSAAYFCASSPGLDLIEQFFGPGTRLTVL.

This chain joins TRBV27 and TRBJ2-3, with 10 bases that match TRBD2. Trimming at V came to 8 bases and at J to 6 bases, leaving 11 bases not matched to a gene. The CDR3 loop spans 15 amino acids. Looked up from germline, CDR1 is MNHEY and CDR2 is SMNVEV (reference sequence). DNA of the CDR3: TGTGCCAGCTGCCCCACTAGCGGGGTTAGCGATACGCAGTATTTT. Translation gives CASCPTSGVSDTQYF.

The rearrangement links TRBV29-1 to TRBJ2-7; the match to TRBD2 covers 8 bases. Germline CDR1 is SQVTM and CDR2 is ANQGSEA. The CDR3 is made up of 13 amino acids. The J segment lost 3 bases and the V segment lost 7 bases, leaving 8 bases of the junction unmatched. The CDR3 region is CSARGLVLYEQYF. The CDR3, as DNA: TGCAGCGCCAGGGGACTAGTTCTCTACGAGCAGTACTTC.

The chain is built from TRBV3-1 and TRBJ2-2; D tentatively fits TRBD1 or TRBD2 (5 bases each). Germline values: CDR1 LGHDT, CDR2 YNNKEL (reference sequence). The CDR3 runs 15 residues. V gave up 6 bases and J gave up 0 bases, with 11 bases separating them. For the CDR3, the DNA is TGTGCCAGCAGATGGGACCGTGCGAACACCGGGGAGCTGTTTTTT. Protein: CASRWDRANTGELFF.

The chain uses TRBV3-1 and TRBJ2-3; D not certain. The V end was cut by 0 bases, the J end by 4 bases, with 14 bases between. Per germline, CDR1 LGHDT and CDR2 YNNKEL (reference sequence). The CDR3 is made up of 16 amino acids. CDR3 sequence: CASSQDHSPSPDTQYF. The CDR3, as DNA: TGTGCCAGCAGCCAAGATCATAGTCCCAGCCCAGATACGCAGTATTTT.

V is TRBV7-8 and J is TRBJ2-3; 8 nucleotides line up with TRBD2. CDR3 length equals 16 residues. Germline loops: CDR1 SGHVS, CDR2 FQNEAQ. V was pared by 1 base and J by 0 bases, with 3 bases of the junction left unmatched. CDR3 sequence (DNA): TGTGCCAGCAGCTTAGGGACTAGCAGAAGCACAGATACGCAGTATTTT. Its protein product is CASSLGTSRSTDTQYF. Drawing the rest from reference TRBV7-8 and TRBJ2-3, the complete variable domain is GAGVSQSPRYKVAKRGQDVALRCDPISGHVSLFWYQQALGQGPEFLTYFQNEAQLDKSGLPSDRFFAERPEGSVSTLKIQRTQQEDSAVYLCASSLGTSRSTDTQYFGPGTRLTVL.

The chain combines TRBV24-1 with TRBJ2-1, with 7 nucleotides matching TRBD2. Germline V gene data show CDR1 as KGHDR and CDR2 as SFDVKD. V dropped 2 bases and J dropped 5; count of bases not matched to a gene: 8. There are 16 residues in the CDR3. In DNA, the CDR3 is TGTGCCACCAGTGATTGGACTAGAGGATCCGACAATGAGCAGTTCTTC. Its translation: CATSDWTRGSDNEQFF.

This chain links TRBV19 with TRBJ2-1; either TRBD1 or TRBD2 may fit D (6 bases each). Germline CDR1 is LNHDA and CDR2 is SQIVND (reference sequence). With 10 bases removed from V and 4 bases from J, the gap between germline ends came to 20 bases. The CDR3 has 15 amino acids. CDR3 bases: TGTGCCACCAGTTCCGGGGGACACCCTTACAATGAGCAGTTCTTC. Protein: CATSSGGHPYNEQFF.

The chain combines TRBV6-5 with TRBJ2-5; TRBD1 might be the D (5 bases). This CDR3 has 12 amino acids. Germline V gives CDR1 MNHEY, CDR2 SVGAGI. Trimming shortened V by 2 bases and J by 11 bases, and 12 bases separated the two germline ends. This chain's CDR3 is CASSYTQGEQYF. CDR3 DNA: TGTGCCAGCAGTTACACGCAGGGTGAGCAGTACTTC.